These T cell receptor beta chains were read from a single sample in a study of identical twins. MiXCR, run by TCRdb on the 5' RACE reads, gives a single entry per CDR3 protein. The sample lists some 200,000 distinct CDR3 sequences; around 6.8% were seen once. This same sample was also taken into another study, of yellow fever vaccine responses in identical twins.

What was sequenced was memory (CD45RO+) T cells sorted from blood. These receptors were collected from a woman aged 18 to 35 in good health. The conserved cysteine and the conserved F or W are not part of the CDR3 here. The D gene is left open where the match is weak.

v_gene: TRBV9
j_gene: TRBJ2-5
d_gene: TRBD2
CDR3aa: ASSATGGWYQETQY

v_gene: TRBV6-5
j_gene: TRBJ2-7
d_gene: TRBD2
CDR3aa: ASMLAGGTREQY

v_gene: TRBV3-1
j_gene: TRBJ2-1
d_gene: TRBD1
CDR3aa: ASSRSGTGAYNEQF

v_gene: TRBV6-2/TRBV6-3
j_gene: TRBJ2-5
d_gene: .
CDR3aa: ASSLTRLKETQY

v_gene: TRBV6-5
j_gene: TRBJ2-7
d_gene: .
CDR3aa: ASSLGQGGSEQY

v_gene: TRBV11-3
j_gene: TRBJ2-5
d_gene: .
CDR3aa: ASSSGSGETQY

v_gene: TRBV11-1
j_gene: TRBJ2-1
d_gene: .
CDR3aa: ASSSSQGGNEQF

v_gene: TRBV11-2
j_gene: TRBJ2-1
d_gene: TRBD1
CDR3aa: ASSLSTGDLYPPRNEQF

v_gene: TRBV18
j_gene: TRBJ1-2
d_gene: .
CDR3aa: ASSLMPTEDGYT

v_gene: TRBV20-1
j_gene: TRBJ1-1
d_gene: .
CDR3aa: SAMLVGTEAF

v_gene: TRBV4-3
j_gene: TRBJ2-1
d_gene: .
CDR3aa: ASSQEGGGNYNEQF

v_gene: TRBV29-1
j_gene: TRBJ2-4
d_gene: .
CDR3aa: SVADRKKNIQY

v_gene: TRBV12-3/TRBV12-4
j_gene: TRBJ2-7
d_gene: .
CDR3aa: ASNMESSYEQY

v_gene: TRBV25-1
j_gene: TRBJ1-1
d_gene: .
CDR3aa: ASSEVTEAF

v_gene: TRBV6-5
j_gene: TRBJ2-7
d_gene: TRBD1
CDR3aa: ASSYRSGGKWEQY

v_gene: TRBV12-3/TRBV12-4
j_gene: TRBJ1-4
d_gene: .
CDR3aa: ASSLGPFGQGLLSATNEKLF

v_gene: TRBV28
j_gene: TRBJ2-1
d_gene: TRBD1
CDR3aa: ASSQQGVNEQF

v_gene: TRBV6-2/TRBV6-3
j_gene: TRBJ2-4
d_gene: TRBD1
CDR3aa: ASSYRTGINIQY

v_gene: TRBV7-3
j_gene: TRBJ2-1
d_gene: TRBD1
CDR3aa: ASRKRDRGYNEQF

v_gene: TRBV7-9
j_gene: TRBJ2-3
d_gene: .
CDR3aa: ASSLPQVPDTQY

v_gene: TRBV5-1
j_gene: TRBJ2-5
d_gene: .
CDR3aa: ASSRTPPTLQETQY

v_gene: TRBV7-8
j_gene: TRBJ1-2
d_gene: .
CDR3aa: ASSFRDTYGYT

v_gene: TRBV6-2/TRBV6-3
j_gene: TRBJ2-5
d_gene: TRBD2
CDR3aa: ASRRLRTSGQETQY

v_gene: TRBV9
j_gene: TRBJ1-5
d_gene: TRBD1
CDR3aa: ASSVGVGQGLYSNQPQH

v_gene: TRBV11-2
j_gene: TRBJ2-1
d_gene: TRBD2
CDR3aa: ASSLRLAGGYNEQF

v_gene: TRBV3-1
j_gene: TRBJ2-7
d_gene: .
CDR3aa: ASGLTSSYEQY

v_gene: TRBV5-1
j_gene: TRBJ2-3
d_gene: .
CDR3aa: ASSLAQALDTQY

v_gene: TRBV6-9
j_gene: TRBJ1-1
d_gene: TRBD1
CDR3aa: ASRQGIMNTEAF

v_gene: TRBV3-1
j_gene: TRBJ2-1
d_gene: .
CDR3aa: ASCQDVQGLNEQF

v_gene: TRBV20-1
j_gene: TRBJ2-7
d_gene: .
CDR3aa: SASTDQGSSYEQY

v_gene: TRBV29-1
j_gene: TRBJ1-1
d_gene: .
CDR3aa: SVELALGAF

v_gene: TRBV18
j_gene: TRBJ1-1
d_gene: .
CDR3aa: ASSPLAGVIAF

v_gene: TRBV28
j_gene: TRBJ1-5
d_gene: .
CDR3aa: ASSFLSGSNQPQH

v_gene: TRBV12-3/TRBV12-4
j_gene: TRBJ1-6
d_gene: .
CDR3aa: ASNSGRVNSPLH

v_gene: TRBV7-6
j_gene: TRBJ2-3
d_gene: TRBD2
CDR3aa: ASSLGSASGRVSTDTQY

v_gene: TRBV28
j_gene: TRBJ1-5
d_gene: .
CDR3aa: ASSLGTKNQPQH

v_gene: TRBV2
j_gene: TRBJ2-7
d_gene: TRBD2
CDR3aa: ASSELAGGYEQY

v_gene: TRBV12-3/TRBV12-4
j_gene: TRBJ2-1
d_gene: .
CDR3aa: ASRGSAVVDEQF

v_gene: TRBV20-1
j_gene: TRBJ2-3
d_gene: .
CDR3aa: SARVFGVAEGRY

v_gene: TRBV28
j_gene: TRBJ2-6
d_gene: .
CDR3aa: ASSPGRGGANVLT

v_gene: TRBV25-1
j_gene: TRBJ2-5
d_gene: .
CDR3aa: ASSDLTGTPQETQY